This T cell receptor beta chain was observed in a study of T cells after yellow fever vaccination. This clonotype showed up just a few times. Its cognate antigen is unknown. V shed 0 bases and J shed 7 bases, with 10 bases lying between them. CDR1 LGHNA and CDR2 YSLEER come from the germline V gene. The CDR3 has 14 amino acids. Synthesis of TCR cDNA relied on 5'RACE template switching, which attached a universal primer site and UMIs. TCRdb re-called the 5' RACE reads with MiXCR, one entry per CDR3 protein. In the table there are more than 250,000 distinct CDR3 sequences, around 7% of which are singletons. Findings and caveats of the study: Booster sampling recovered most clones from primary vaccination (roughly 96% CD4, approximately 88% CD8).

Here the sequenced sample was PBMCs, taken about 49 days after the first yellow fever vaccination. The TCR sequence derives from a man between 18 and 35 years old who received the YFV17D yellow fever vaccine. The chain employs TRBV4-3 and TRBJ2-1, with D perhaps TRBD1 (6 bases). The DNA for the CDR3 is TGCGCCAGCAGCCAAGAACGGCAGGGGAATGAGCAGTTCTTC. Encoded protein: CASSQERQGNEQFF.